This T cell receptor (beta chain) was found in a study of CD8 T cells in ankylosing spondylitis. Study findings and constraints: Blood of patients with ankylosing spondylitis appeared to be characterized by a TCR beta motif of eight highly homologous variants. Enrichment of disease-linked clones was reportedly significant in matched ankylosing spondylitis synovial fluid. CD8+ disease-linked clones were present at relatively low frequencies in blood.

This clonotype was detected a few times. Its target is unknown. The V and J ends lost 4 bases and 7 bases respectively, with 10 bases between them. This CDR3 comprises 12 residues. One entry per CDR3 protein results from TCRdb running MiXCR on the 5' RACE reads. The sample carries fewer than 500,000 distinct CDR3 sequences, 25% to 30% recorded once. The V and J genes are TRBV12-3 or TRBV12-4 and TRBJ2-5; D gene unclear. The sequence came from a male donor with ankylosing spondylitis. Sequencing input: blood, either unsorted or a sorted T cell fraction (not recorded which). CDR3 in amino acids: CASSSPGGTQYF. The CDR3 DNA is TGTGCCAGCAGTTCTCCGGGCGGGACCCAGTACTTC.